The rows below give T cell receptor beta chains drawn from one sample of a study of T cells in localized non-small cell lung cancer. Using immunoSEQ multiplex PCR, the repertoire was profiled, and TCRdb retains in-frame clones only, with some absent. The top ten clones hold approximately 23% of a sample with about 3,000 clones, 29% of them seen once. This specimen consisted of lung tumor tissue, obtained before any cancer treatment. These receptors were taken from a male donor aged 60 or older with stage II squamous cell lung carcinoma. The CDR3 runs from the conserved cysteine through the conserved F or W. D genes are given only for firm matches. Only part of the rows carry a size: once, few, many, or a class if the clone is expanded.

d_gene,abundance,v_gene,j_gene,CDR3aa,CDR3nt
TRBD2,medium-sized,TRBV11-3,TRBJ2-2,CASSSRGGADTGELFF,TGTGCCAGCAGCTCCCGGGGAGGGGCTGACACCGGGGAGCTGTTTTTT
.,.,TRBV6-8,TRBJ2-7,CASVQGTTYEQYF,TGTGCCAGCGTACAGGGTACGACCTACGAGCAGTACTTC
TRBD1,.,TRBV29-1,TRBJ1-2,CSLRTGDYGYTF,TGCAGCCTACGGACAGGGGATTATGGCTACACCTTC
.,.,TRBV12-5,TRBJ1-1,CASGPRILGGEAFF,TGTGCTAGTGGTCCTCGGATCCTTGGGGGGGAAGCTTTCTTT
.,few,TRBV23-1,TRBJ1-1,CASSTSMNTEAFF,TGCGCCAGCAGTACGTCCATGAACACTGAAGCTTTCTTT
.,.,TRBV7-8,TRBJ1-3,CASSRRTGNTIYF,TGTGCCAGCAGCAGGAGAACTGGAAACACCATATATTTT
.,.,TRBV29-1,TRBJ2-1,CSVEVGGGSYNEQFF,TGCAGCGTTGAAGTAGGAGGGGGCTCCTACAATGAGCAGTTCTTC
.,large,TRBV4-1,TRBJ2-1,CASSHTSNVQFF,TGCGCCAGCAGCCACACTTCGAATGTGCAGTTCTTC
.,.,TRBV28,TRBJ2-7,CASSLSSLSYEQYF,TGTGCCAGCAGTTTATCGAGTTTATCCTACGAGCAGTACTTC
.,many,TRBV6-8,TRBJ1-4,CATGPETSEKLFF,TGTGCCACCGGACCCGAAACGTCCGAAAAACTGTTTTTT
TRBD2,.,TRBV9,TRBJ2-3,CASRGGLGDDTDTQYF,TGTGCCAGCCGGGGGGGACTAGGGGATGACACAGATACGCAGTATTTT
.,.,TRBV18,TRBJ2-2,CASSLGGTNTGELFF,TGTGCCAGCTCACTGGGCGGGACGAACACCGGGGAGCTGTTTTTT
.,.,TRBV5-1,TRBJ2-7,CASSHLLPSDGYEQYF,TGCGCCAGCAGCCACCTTCTACCCTCGGACGGCTACGAGCAGTACTTC
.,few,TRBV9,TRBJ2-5,CASSEGSNQETQYF,TGTGCCAGCAGTGAAGGGAGTAACCAAGAGACCCAGTACTTC
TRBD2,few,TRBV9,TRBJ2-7,CASSVGTSYEQYF,TGTGCCAGCAGCGTAGGGACTAGTTACGAGCAGTACTTC
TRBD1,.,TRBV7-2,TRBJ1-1,CASSFGQGMNTEAFF,TGTGCCAGCAGCTTTGGACAGGGGATGAACACTGAAGCTTTCTTT